The entry below describes one T cell receptor (beta chain). Its specificity is unknown. The CDR3 has 15 residues. CDR1 and CDR2 (germline): MGHDK, SYGVNS. Trimming took off 1 base at V and 7 bases at J, with 13 bases between the two ends. Here immunoSEQ multiplex PCR was the method, and the copy in TCRdb shows in-frame clones only, minus some. The data show around 70,000 clones, with approximately 87% seen just once and roughly 22% held by the top ten. The data originate from a study of T cells in localized non-small cell lung cancer. General observations from the study: Compared with tumor, uninvolved adjacent lung displayed greater T cell clonality, ranking highest overall. A higher density of T cells in blood coincided with extended overall survival. Heterogeneity remains possible, as sequencing covered one tumor region only.

The source was peripheral blood, collected before any cancer treatment. V and J are TRBV25-1 and TRBJ1-4; perhaps TRBD1 as D (6 bases). The sequence came from a male donor at least 60 years old with stage III squamous cell lung carcinoma. The CDR3 region is CASSESGRGSEKLFF. The CDR3 region has the DNA TGTGCCAGCAGTGAATCTGGGAGGGGGAGTGAAAAACTGTTTTTT.